These T cell receptor beta chains were read from a single sample in a study of shared clonotypes between healthy human individuals. TCRdb's copy holds only in-frame clones and misses some; the assay was immunoSEQ multiplex PCR. The sample consists of about a million clones, about 80% of them appearing once. Sequenced sample: memory CD4+ T cells sorted from blood. All receptors derive from a man younger than 35 in good health. Both conserved end residues are part of each CDR3. Each record gives: clone size, J gene, V gene, D gene, CDR3 DNA, CDR3 protein. D genes are given only for firm matches. Some rows have no size entry. The others give once, few or many, or a class for an expanded clone.

abundance: NA
j_gene: TRBJ2-3
v_gene: TRBV2
d_gene: TRBD2
CDR3nt: TGTGCCAGCAGGGGGGGACTAACCACAGATACGCAGTATTTT
CDR3aa: CASRGGLTTDTQYF

abundance: NA
j_gene: TRBJ1-4
v_gene: TRBV5-4
d_gene: NA
CDR3nt: TGTGCCAGCAGCTTGCAGCAAGGAGGAGGGGAAAAACTGTTTTTT
CDR3aa: CASSLQQGGGEKLFF

abundance: NA
j_gene: TRBJ2-7
v_gene: TRBV14
d_gene: TRBD2
CDR3nt: TGTGCCAGCAGCCAAGATCTTCGGGAGGGCGCCTACGAGCAGTACTTC
CDR3aa: CASSQDLREGAYEQYF

abundance: NA
j_gene: TRBJ1-4
v_gene: TRBV6-6
d_gene: NA
CDR3nt: TGTGCCAGCAGTTACCCCCGCCAGGGGATTGGCGAAAAACTGTTTTTT
CDR3aa: CASSYPRQGIGEKLFF

abundance: NA
j_gene: TRBJ1-2
v_gene: TRBV5-4
d_gene: TRBD1
CDR3nt: TGTGCCAGCAGCTTGGGAGGACAGGGGCCGGGTGGCTACACCTTC
CDR3aa: CASSLGGQGPGGYTF

abundance: few
j_gene: TRBJ2-5
v_gene: TRBV7-8
d_gene: NA
CDR3nt: TGTGCCAGCAGCAACCGGGACAACTACCAAGAGACCCAGTACTTC
CDR3aa: CASSNRDNYQETQYF

abundance: NA
j_gene: TRBJ2-5
v_gene: TRBV7-9
d_gene: NA
CDR3nt: TGTGCCAGCAGCCGACGGACAGAGCAAGAGACCCAGTACTTC
CDR3aa: CASSRRTEQETQYF

abundance: NA
j_gene: TRBJ1-2
v_gene: TRBV20-1
d_gene: NA
CDR3nt: TGCAGTGTCGGACAGTTTGCCGGCTACACCTTC
CDR3aa: CSVGQFAGYTF

abundance: few
j_gene: TRBJ2-4
v_gene: TRBV10-3
d_gene: TRBD1
CDR3nt: TGTGCCATCGGACAGGGGGGGGAAAACATTCAGTACTTC
CDR3aa: CAIGQGGENIQYF

abundance: once
j_gene: TRBJ2-3
v_gene: TRBV6-5
d_gene: NA
CDR3nt: TGTGCCAGCAGGCTTGGGGGGTCAGATACGCAGTATTTT
CDR3aa: CASRLGGSDTQYF

abundance: NA
j_gene: TRBJ2-1
v_gene: TRBV7-2
d_gene: TRBD1
CDR3nt: TGTGCCAGCAGCTTAGGTGACAGGGCCTACAATGAGCAGTTCTTC
CDR3aa: CASSLGDRAYNEQFF

abundance: NA
j_gene: TRBJ2-7
v_gene: TRBV5-4
d_gene: NA
CDR3nt: TGTGCCAGCAGCCGGAGCGGGCGGACCTACGAGCAGTACTTC
CDR3aa: CASSRSGRTYEQYF

abundance: NA
j_gene: TRBJ2-5
v_gene: TRBV21-1
d_gene: NA
CDR3nt: TGTGCCAGCAGCAACAGACAGGGTATGATCCTGGAGACCCAGTACTTC
CDR3aa: CASSNRQGMILETQYF

abundance: NA
j_gene: TRBJ2-7
v_gene: TRBV27
d_gene: NA
CDR3nt: TGTGCCAGCAGTTTATCGATTGGCCAGGGATACTCCTACGAGCAGTACTTC
CDR3aa: CASSLSIGQGYSYEQYF

abundance: NA
j_gene: TRBJ2-1
v_gene: TRBV14
d_gene: NA
CDR3nt: TGTGCCAGCAGCCAAGGGACTCGCACCTACAATGAGCAGTTCTTC
CDR3aa: CASSQGTRTYNEQFF

abundance: NA
j_gene: TRBJ1-2
v_gene: TRBV6-1
d_gene: TRBD1
CDR3nt: TGTGCCAGCAGTGACCCCCTTTGGCAGGGGGCACGCTACACCTTC
CDR3aa: CASSDPLWQGARYTF

abundance: NA
j_gene: TRBJ2-5
v_gene: TRBV28
d_gene: NA
CDR3nt: TGTGCCAGCATTCTAGGGGAGACCCAGTACTTC
CDR3aa: CASILGETQYF

abundance: NA
j_gene: TRBJ2-2
v_gene: TRBV10-3
d_gene: NA
CDR3nt: TGTGCCATCAGTGGGCGGCGGACGGCCGCGAACACCGGGGAGCTGTTTTTT
CDR3aa: CAISGRRTAANTGELFF

abundance: NA
j_gene: TRBJ1-4
v_gene: TRBV11-2
d_gene: NA
CDR3nt: TGTGCCAGCACCGCGGACTTAGGAACTAATGAAAAACTGTTTTTT
CDR3aa: CASTADLGTNEKLFF

abundance: many
j_gene: TRBJ1-2
v_gene: TRBV9
d_gene: TRBD1
CDR3nt: TGTGCCAGCAGCGCCCCTCCGGGACAGAGGGATGGCTACACCTTC
CDR3aa: CASSAPPGQRDGYTF

abundance: once
j_gene: TRBJ2-1
v_gene: TRBV4-3
d_gene: TRBD1
CDR3nt: TGCGCCAGCAGCCAAGACCGAGGGACAGGGGGGTACAATGAGCAGTTCTTC
CDR3aa: CASSQDRGTGGYNEQFF

abundance: once
j_gene: TRBJ2-4
v_gene: TRBV2
d_gene: NA
CDR3nt: TGTGCCAGCAGTATCACTGGAGGGAAGGACATTCAGTACTTC
CDR3aa: CASSITGGKDIQYF

abundance: NA
j_gene: TRBJ2-2
v_gene: TRBV29-1
d_gene: TRBD1
CDR3nt: TGCAGCGGTGACAGGGGTGGGACCGGGGAGCTGTTTTTT
CDR3aa: CSGDRGGTGELFF

abundance: NA
j_gene: TRBJ1-3
v_gene: TRBV7-2
d_gene: NA
CDR3nt: TGTGCCAGCAGCTTGGCGAGGGGGTCGGACACCATATATTTT
CDR3aa: CASSLARGSDTIYF

abundance: once
j_gene: TRBJ2-7
v_gene: TRBV19
d_gene: NA
CDR3nt: TGTGCCAGTAGTATACAGAAAGGGTCCTACGAGCAGTACTTC
CDR3aa: CASSIQKGSYEQYF

abundance: NA
j_gene: TRBJ1-1
v_gene: TRBV7-3
d_gene: NA
CDR3nt: TGTGCCAGCAGACAACTCCCGGACACTGAAGCTTTCTTT
CDR3aa: CASRQLPDTEAFF

abundance: NA
j_gene: TRBJ2-7
v_gene: TRBV7-2
d_gene: NA
CDR3nt: TGTGCCAGCAGCTTAGTTCAGGGTTCGAACTACGAGCAGTACTTC
CDR3aa: CASSLVQGSNYEQYF